Listed here is a single T cell receptor beta chain. Assay used: immunoSEQ multiplex PCR; TCRdb lists only in-frame clones, some missing. Of 290,000 or so clones in the sample, around 87% are singletons; the top ten hold 3% to 4%. CDR1 and CDR2 from the germline V gene are LGHDT and YNNKEL (reference sequence). Trimming took off 1 base at V and 6 bases at J, with 13 bases between the two ends. CDR3 size: 14 residues. This specimen belongs to a study of Ad26.COV2.S vaccination and SARS-CoV-2 variants. Treatment described: around 19 received Ad26.COV2.S at low or high dose, single or two shots; about 5 received placebo; per-sample allocation not given. On day 63 after the first injection, vaccine and placebo recipients gave samples.

The source of this sequence is a person between 18 and 59 years old who received the Ad26.COV2.S COVID-19 vaccine or a placebo. This specimen consisted of peripheral blood, obtained in a trial of Ad26.COV2.S vaccine versus placebo. V usage is TRBV3-1 (or the pseudogene TRBV3-2) and J usage is TRBJ2-7; D ambiguous. DNA of the CDR3: TGTGCCAGCAGCCAAGGGGTCAACCGGGTCGAGCAGTACTTC. Translating gives CASSQGVNRVEQYF.